This TCR beta chain was sequenced in a study of blood T cell repertoires in COVID-19. Whole-study context: The samples span acute and convalescent COVID-19 from the United States, Italy and Spain. Nucleic acid was either cDNA or gDNA, and it came from T cells, B-cell-depleted T cells, or PBMCs.

Per the original methods: Using reference gene primer amplification, nucleated cell counts were estimated. Sequencing used immunoSEQ multiplex PCR; TCRdb keeps in-frame clones, though not all of them. V, J and clone size reflect that table, while D and trimming were determined from the DNA. Among 140,000 or so clones listed, around three quarters were seen once. This clone is a singleton in its sample. The sample was peripheral blood. This receptor was obtained from a man aged 45-60 years with active or convalescent COVID-19.

Written as DNA, the CDR3 is TGTGCCAGCAGCGCGGACAGGGTGGAGACCCAGTACTTC. Translated, it gives CASSADRVETQYF. The chain carries TRBV27 and TRBJ2-5; TRBD1 agrees at 8 bases. The CDR3 runs to 13 residues. With V trimmed by 6 bases and J by 5 bases, 5 bases remained unmatched. The germline V gene encodes CDR1 MNHEY and CDR2 SMNVEV (reference sequence).